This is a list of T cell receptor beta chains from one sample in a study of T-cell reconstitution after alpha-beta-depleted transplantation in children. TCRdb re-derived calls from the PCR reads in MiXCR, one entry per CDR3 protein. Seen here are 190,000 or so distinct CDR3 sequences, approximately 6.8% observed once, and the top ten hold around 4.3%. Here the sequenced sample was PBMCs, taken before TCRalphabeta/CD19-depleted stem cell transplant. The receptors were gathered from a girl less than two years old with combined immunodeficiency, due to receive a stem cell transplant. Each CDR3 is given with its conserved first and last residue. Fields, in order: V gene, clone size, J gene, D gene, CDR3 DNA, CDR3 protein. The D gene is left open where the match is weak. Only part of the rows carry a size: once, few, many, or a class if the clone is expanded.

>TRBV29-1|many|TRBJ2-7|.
TGCAGCGTTGGAAGGGACTACGAGCAGTACTTC
CSVGRDYEQYF
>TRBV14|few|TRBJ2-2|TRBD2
TGTGCCAGCAGCCTGACTAGCGGGAAAACCGGGGAGCTGTTTTTT
CASSLTSGKTGELFF
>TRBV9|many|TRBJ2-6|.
TGTGCCAGCAGCCCAGGGAGGGCCAACGTCCTGACTTTC
CASSPGRANVLTF
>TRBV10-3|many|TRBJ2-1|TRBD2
TGTGCCATCAGTGGGGCGGGAGCAGGGATAAATGAGCAGTTCTTC
CAISGAGAGINEQFF
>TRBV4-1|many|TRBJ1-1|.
TGCGCCAGCAGCCAAGAAGGTGGGGGGTCGAACACTGAAGCTTTCTTT
CASSQEGGGSNTEAFF
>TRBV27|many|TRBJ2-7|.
TGTGCCAGCAGTTCCCCAGGGGCCTACGAGCAGTACTTC
CASSSPGAYEQYF
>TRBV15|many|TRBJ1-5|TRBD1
TGTGCCACCAGGTCAGGGACAGGAGGCAATCAGCCCCAGCATTTT
CATRSGTGGNQPQHF
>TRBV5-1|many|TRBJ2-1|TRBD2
TGCGCCAGCAGCTTGATGATCCCTATTCGGGGGGGCTGGCATGAGCAGTTCTTC
CASSLMIPIRGGWHEQFF
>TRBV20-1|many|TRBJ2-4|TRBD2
TGCAGTGCTAGCGGGAGGGCCGCCAAAAACATTCAGTACTTC
CSASGRAAKNIQYF
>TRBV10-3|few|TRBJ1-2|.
TGTGCCATCAGTGGGCCCTTCGAGGCTCCAGCATTC
CAISGPFEAPAF
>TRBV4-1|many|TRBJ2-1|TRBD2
TGCGCCAGCAGCCCGACCGCCCTAGCGGGAGTGGCGGATGAGCAGTTCTTC
CASSPTALAGVADEQFF
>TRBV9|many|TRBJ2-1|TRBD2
TGTGCCAGCAGCGTAGCCACTAGCGGGGGGAGTGAGCAGTTCTTC
CASSVATSGGSEQFF
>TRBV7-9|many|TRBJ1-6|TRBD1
TGTGCCAGCAGCTTAGCGGGACAGGGGGTTTCACCCCTCCACTTT
CASSLAGQGVSPLHF
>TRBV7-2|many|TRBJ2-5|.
TGTGCCAGCAGCTTAAAGGGTCTCCAACAAGAGACCCAGTACTTC
CASSLKGLQQETQYF
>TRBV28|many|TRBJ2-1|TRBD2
TGTGCCAGCAGTTTATGCAACCTAGCGGGAGAGTGTGAGCAGTTCTTC
CASSLCNLAGECEQFF
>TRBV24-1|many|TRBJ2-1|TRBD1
TGTGCCACCAGGATGACAGGGCCGAACAATGAGCAGTTCTTC
CATRMTGPNNEQFF
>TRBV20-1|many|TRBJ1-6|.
TGCAGTGCTAGCCCCGGGGCTAATAATTCACCCCTCCACTTT
CSASPGANNSPLHF
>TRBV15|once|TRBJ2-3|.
TGTGCCACCAGCAGAGATCCGGTTCGCACAGATACGCAGTATTTT
CATSRDPVRTDTQYF
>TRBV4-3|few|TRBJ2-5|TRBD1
TGCGCCAGCAGGCCCGGGACAGGGACTTTTGAGACCCAGTACTTC
CASRPGTGTFETQYF
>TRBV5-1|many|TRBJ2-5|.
TGCGCCAGCAGCTTGTCCGGAGGCGGGGTTCCCACGAACGAAGAGACCCAGTACTTC
CASSLSGGGVPTNEETQYF
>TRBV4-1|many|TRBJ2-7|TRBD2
TGCGCCAGCGGTGGACTAGCTGGCGAGCAGTACTTC
CASGGLAGEQYF
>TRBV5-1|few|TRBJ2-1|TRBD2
TGCGCCAGCAGCTTGGGATGGGGCGGGGGGGCTTCCAACAATGAGCAGTTCTTC
CASSLGWGGGASNNEQFF
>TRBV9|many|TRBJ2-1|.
TGTGCCAGCGGGACCAGATTGCGGGGCTCCTACAATGAGCAGTTCTTC
CASGTRLRGSYNEQFF
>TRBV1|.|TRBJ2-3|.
TGTACCAGCAGTCGGGACACAGATACGCAGAATTTT
CTSSRDTDTQNF
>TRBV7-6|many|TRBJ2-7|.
TGTGCCAGCAGCCTAGGGGGAGACGACGAGCAGTACTTC
CASSLGGDDEQYF
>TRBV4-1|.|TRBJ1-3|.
TGCGCCAGCAGCCAAGATGAGAACTCCTCTGGAAACACCATATATTTT
CASSQDENSSGNTIYF
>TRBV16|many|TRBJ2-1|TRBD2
TGTGCCAGCAGCCCACCGACTAGCGGGGGGCACAATGAGCAGTTCTTC
CASSPPTSGGHNEQFF
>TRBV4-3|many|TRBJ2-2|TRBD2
TGCGCCAGCAGCCGAAGCGGGGGGCCGAACACCGGGGAGCTGTTTTTT
CASSRSGGPNTGELFF